These 16 T cell receptor beta chains originate from one sample sequenced in a study of T-cell memory formation after mild COVID-19. TCRdb itself ran the 5' RACE reads through MiXCR, one entry per CDR3 protein. The table lists approximately 150,000 distinct CDR3 sequences, around 13% of them singletons. Sample: PBMCs or a T cell subset sorted from them (not recorded which). The receptors were sampled from a man younger than 35 who had mild COVID-19 (a few samples of this study predate the infection). Cell type and time point are not known.

The chain carries TRBV12-3 or TRBV12-4 and TRBJ2-7; tentative D call: TRBD2 (6 bases). Trimming removed 6 bases at V and 3 bases at J, with 15 bases between. The CDR3 is 14 amino acids. The CDR3 sequence: CASRTDGGRYEQYF. The CDR3 DNA reads TGTGCCAGCAGGACAGACGGGGGACGCTACGAGCAGTACTTC.

The rearrangement joins TRBV5-5 to TRBJ1-5, with D perhaps TRBD1 (5 bases). This CDR3 is built from 15 residues. The V end lost 2 bases, the J end lost 3 bases, and 12 bases lay between the germline ends. Germline-derived CDR1 and CDR2 are SGHKS and YYEKEE (reference sequence). In DNA form, the CDR3 reads TGTGCCAGCAGCTTCTTCGGGGGAGTCAATCAGCCCCAGCATTTT. This gives the protein CASSFFGGVNQPQHF. The whole variable domain, remainder taken from reference TRBV5-5 and TRBJ1-5, is DAGVTQSPTHLIKTRGQQVTLRCSPISGHKSVSWYQQVLGQGPQFIFQYYEKEERGRGNFPDRFSARQFPNYSSELNVNALLLGDSALYLCASSFFGGVNQPQHFGDGTRLSIL.

This clonotype appeared a few times. The chain recombines TRBV10-3 with TRBJ2-3; D may be TRBD1 or TRBD2 (5 bases each). CDR1 and CDR2 (germline): ENHRY, SYGVKD. The CDR3 is 11 amino acids. Trimming took off 9 bases at V and 6 bases at J, with 10 bases between the two ends. CDR3 sequence: CAMGEWDTQYF. The CDR3 DNA follows: TGTGCCATGGGGGAGTGGGATACGCAGTATTTT.

The sample holds a few counts of this clonotype. The V gene is TRBV20-1, the J gene TRBJ2-7; D is perhaps TRBD1 (5 bases). Germline CDR1 reads DFQATT; CDR2 reads SNEGSKA (reference sequence). The CDR3 sequence is 12 residues long. V was trimmed by 4 bases and J by 2 bases, leaving 9 bases between them. The CDR3 DNA reads TGCAGTGCTATCACAGGAACCTACGAGCAGTACTTC. Protein sequence: CSAITGTYEQYF.

This clonotype came up a few times. The chain recombines TRBV25-1 with TRBJ2-7; D is perhaps TRBD1 (5 bases). Looked up from germline, CDR1 is MGHDK and CDR2 is SYGVNS. Trimming removed 3 bases at V and 5 bases at J, with 11 bases between. This CDR3 region has 13 residues. The CDR3 sequence is CASSDRERDEQYF. Here the CDR3 DNA reads TGTGCCAGCAGTGACAGGGAACGGGACGAGCAGTACTTC.

This clonotype was observed a few times. This chain links TRBV4-1 with TRBJ1-1; no clear D. V was cut by 4 bases and J by 1 base, with 13 bases left in between. The CDR3 contains 15 residues. Per the germline V gene, CDR1 is MGHRA and CDR2 is YSYEKL. The CDR3 region has the DNA TGCGCCAGCAGCCGAGAGCTACCCACGAACACTGAAGCTTTCTTT. The encoded protein is CASSRELPTNTEAFF.

The chain combines TRBV5-1 with TRBJ1-4, with 7 bases lining up with TRBD1. The CDR3 runs to 14 residues. Germline values: CDR1 SGHRS, CDR2 YFSETQ. V was pared by 2 bases and J by 5 bases, with 3 bases of the junction left unmatched. The CDR3 DNA is TGCGCCAGCAGCTTACAACAGGGGAATGAAAAACTGTTTTTT. The encoded protein is CASSLQQGNEKLFF.

J is TRBJ1-4 and V is TRBV5-1, with a weak D call TRBD1 (5 bases). CDR3 size: 14 residues. V lost 4 bases and J 0 bases, leaving 7 bases between the germline ends. Looked up from germline, CDR1 is SGHRS and CDR2 is YFSETQ. The CDR3 DNA reads as TGCGCCAGCAGCACGGGACCAACTAATGAAAAACTGTTTTTT. Translation: CASSTGPTNEKLFF.

V gene TRBV18 combines with J gene TRBJ2-3; D may be TRBD2 (5 bases). Trimming removed 6 bases at V and 0 bases at J, with 13 bases between. The CDR3 spans 15 residues. Germline CDR1 is KGHSH and CDR2 is LQKENI. Here the CDR3 DNA reads TGTGCCAGCTCCCGGGTGCCGGGGAGCACAGATACGCAGTATTTT. Translation gives CASSRVPGSTDTQYF.

This clonotype was seen repeatedly, ten times or more. At one boundary the junction diverges from the germline segment, which might be a read error. This chain uses TRBV7-2 with TRBJ2-5, with D unresolved. This CDR3 spans 13 amino acids. From germline, CDR1 is SGHTA and CDR2 FQGNSA. The CDR3 protein is CASSLGHQETQYF. The CDR3 bases are TGTGCCAGCAGCTTAGGTCACCAGGAGACCCAGTACTTC.

The chain links TRBV9 to TRBJ2-2; TRBD1 might be the D (6 bases). Deletions cut 4 bases from V and 4 bases from J, with 17 bases between. Germline CDR1 is SGDLS and CDR2 is YYNGEE. The CDR3 is 16 amino acids. The CDR3 DNA reads TGTGCCAGCAGCTGGGGGCTGGGGATCGGCACCGGGGAGCTGTTTTTT. It encodes CASSWGLGIGTGELFF.

The chain has TRBV11-3 and TRBJ2-2, with D possibly matching TRBD1 (5 bases). Trimming left V 0 bases short and J 6 bases short, with 5 bases between. The length of the CDR3 is 13 residues. Germline loops: CDR1 SGHNT, CDR2 YENEEA. CDR3 sequence (DNA): TGTGCCAGCAGCTTAGAACAGGCCGGGGAGCTGTTTTTT. It is translated as CASSLEQAGELFF.

This clonotype came up a few times. The chain combines TRBV5-1 with TRBJ2-3; possible D gene TRBD1, 5 bases. This CDR3 has 13 amino acids. Germline-derived CDR1 and CDR2 are SGHRS and YFSETQ. V gave up 3 bases and J gave up 6 bases, with 11 bases separating them. CDR3 sequence (DNA): TGCGCCAGCAGCTCTACTCCAGGGGATACGCAGTATTTT. Translating gives CASSSTPGDTQYF.

This clonotype occurred a few times. The chain combines TRBV7-8 with TRBJ1-1; the D gene is possibly TRBD1 (5 bases). Germline V gene sequence: CDR1 SGHVS, CDR2 FQNEAQ. Trimming left V 1 base short and J 3 bases short, with 12 bases between. CDR3 length: 15 residues. CDR3 loop: CASSLGAGRDTEAFF. DNA for the CDR3: TGTGCCAGCAGCTTAGGGGCAGGGAGAGACACTGAAGCTTTCTTT.

This clonotype was counted between two and nine times. The chain recombines TRBV5-6 with TRBJ2-7; D gene uncertain. V was shortened by 4 bases and J by 4 bases, with 12 bases between the two germline ends. The germline gives CDR1 SGHDT, CDR2 YYEEEE. The CDR3 runs to 13 residues. The chain's CDR3 is CASSPGVLYEQYV. As DNA, the CDR3 is TGTGCCAGCAGCCCGGGCGTTCTTTACGAGCAGTACGTC.

This chain connects TRBV6-2 or TRBV6-3 to TRBJ2-5; possibly TRBD1 for D (8 bases). This CDR3 has 13 amino acids. CDR1 is MNHEY and CDR2 is SVGEGT in the germline V gene. The V end lost 5 bases, the J end lost 9 bases, and 16 bases lay between the germline ends. The CDR3 DNA reads as TGTGCCAGCAGTCGACAGGGGAGGGGGGCCCAGTACTTC. Translation: CASSRQGRGAQYF.